This entry concerns a single T cell receptor beta chain. This entry comes from a study of blood T cell repertoires in COVID-19. Study information: There were acute and convalescent COVID-19 samples, and they came from the United States, Italy and Spain. T cells, B-cell-depleted T cells, or PBMCs provided the cDNA or gDNA that served as material.

Per the original data handling: Estimates of nucleated cell counts were drawn from the amplification of reference gene primers. Sequenced by immunoSEQ multiplex PCR; TCRdb stores in-frame clones only, minus some. The DNA was the basis for D and trimming; V, J and clone size are from that table. The table includes about 310,000 clones, 70% to 90% detected once. Per germline, CDR1 SGHRS and CDR2 YFSETQ. V was pared by 4 bases and J by 3 bases, with 5 bases of the junction left unmatched. The CDR3 spans 15 residues. Researchers sorted participants into cohorts using their self-reported clinical history. The TCR was taken from a woman aged 40 to 50 who had recovered from COVID-19. The specimen was PBMCs or T cells enriched from blood (not recorded which). This chain connects TRBV5-1 to TRBJ2-3, with 10 bases lining up with TRBD2. The CDR3 region is CASSPGTSVTDTQYF. The CDR3 DNA reads as TGCGCCAGCAGCCCCGGGACTAGCGTTACAGATACGCAGTATTTT.